The clone carrying this TCR beta chain was seen many times. Its cognate antigen is unknown. Using a J-beta primer mix together with a sample-barcoded 5' primer, a second PCR was run for roughly 7 to 12 cycles. TCRdb reanalysed the 5' RACE reads using MiXCR and keeps one entry per CDR3 protein. Of 590,000 or so distinct CDR3 sequences listed, about 28% are singletons. The sample belongs to a study of blood T cells in healthy people across ages. V dropped 0 bases and J dropped 7; count of bases not matched to a gene: 7. CDR1 is LNHNV, CDR2 YYDKDF, per germline (reference sequence). The CDR3 is 16 residues long. Study-level results: Without sorted subsets, naive and antigen-experienced compartments could not be conclusively compared. Estimated diversity across one million T cells was deemed an underestimate. While age rose, TCR beta diversity per million T cells dropped in a roughly linear way. The long-lived group displayed more naive CD4+ cells, plus higher diversity, than the aged donors did.

The specimen sequenced was blood. The rearrangement uses TRBV15 and TRBJ2-3; 10 bases fit TRBD2. The clonotype originates from an elderly woman in good health. The CDR3 bases are TGTGCCACCAGCAGAGAAAGAGCGGGGGGGCTAAATACGCAGTATTTT. Translating gives CATSRERAGGLNTQYF.